Listed below are T cell receptor beta chains from one sample, sequenced in a study of Ad26.COV2.S vaccination and SARS-CoV-2 variants. Assay: immunoSEQ multiplex PCR; the TCRdb copy retains only in-frame clones and omits some. This table holds a few hundred thousand clones, roughly 90% found once. This material consisted of peripheral blood, taken in a trial of Ad26.COV2.S vaccine versus placebo. All receptors come from a person aged 18-60 years who received the Ad26.COV2.S COVID-19 vaccine or a placebo. Both conserved end residues are part of each CDR3. A D gene is named only where the DNA matches it firmly. Some rows have no size entry. The others give once, few or many, or a class for an expanded clone.

V,size,J,length,D,CDR3,DNA
TRBV9,.,TRBJ2-7,15,TRBD1,CASSVGGTGDYEQYF,TGTGCCAGCAGCGTAGGTGGGACAGGGGATTACGAGCAGTACTTC
TRBV2,.,TRBJ2-1,15,TRBD2,CASSRLAGRYNEQFF,TGTGCCAGCTCGAGGCTAGCGGGGAGATACAATGAGCAGTTCTTC
TRBV2,once,TRBJ2-7,15,TRBD1,CATAPSGTGYYEQYF,TGTGCCACCGCCCCATCCGGGACAGGATATTACGAGCAGTACTTC
TRBV2,.,TRBJ2-1,15,.,CASTDGRTRGHEQFF,TGTGCCAGCACTGATGGTCGGACCCGAGGCCATGAGCAGTTCTTC
TRBV28,.,TRBJ2-7,14,.,CASSPRDGPYEQYF,TGTGCCAGCAGTCCCCGGGACGGACCCTACGAGCAGTACTTC
TRBV24-1,.,TRBJ2-5,19,.,CATSDPPRGEASEQETQYF,TGTGCCACCAGTGACCCACCCAGGGGGGAGGCAAGTGAACAAGAGACCCAGTACTTC
TRBV6-6,.,TRBJ2-5,13,TRBD2,CGKRTGGTKTQYF,TGCGGAAAACGGACGGGGGGGACGAAGACCCAGTACTTC
TRBV27,.,TRBJ2-6,16,.,CASSLQGTSGANVLTF,TGTGCCAGCAGTTTGCAGGGGACCTCTGGGGCCAACGTCCTGACTTTC
TRBV25-1,.,TRBJ1-1,14,.,CASSPAGGITEAFF,TGTGCCAGCAGTCCGGCAGGTGGGATCACTGAAGCTTTCTTT
TRBV27,.,TRBJ2-5,14,.,CASSLKYGGETQYF,TGTGCCAGCAGTCTGAAATACGGTGGGGAGACCCAGTACTTC
TRBV10-3,few,TRBJ2-7,15,.,CAISVIQGDSYEQYF,TGTGCCATCAGTGTTATCCAGGGAGACTCCTACGAGCAGTACTTC
TRBV7-3,.,TRBJ1-1,14,.,CASSLTATRTEAFF,TGTGCCAGCAGCCTAACAGCAACACGCACTGAAGCTTTCTTT
TRBV7-8,.,TRBJ1-2,16,.,CASSLAGGTGTSGYTF,TGTGCCAGCAGCTTAGCGGGGGGCACAGGGACGAGCGGCTACACCTTC
TRBV24-1,.,TRBJ2-1,14,.,CATSDPPEYNEQFF,TGTGCCACCAGTGACCCCCCGGAGTACAATGAGCAGTTCTTC
TRBV18,.,TRBJ1-2,15,.,CASSPSGKGSYGYTF,TGTGCCAGCTCACCGTCAGGAAAAGGGAGCTATGGCTACACCTTC
TRBV6-5,.,TRBJ2-5,13,TRBD1,CASSYRGPETQYF,TGTGCCAGCAGTTATAGGGGGCCAGAGACCCAGTACTTC
TRBV4-1,.,TRBJ1-2,13,.,CASSQGGNYGYTF,TGCGCCAGCAGCCAAGGCGGTAACTATGGCTACACCTTC
TRBV7-8,.,TRBJ2-3,15,TRBD2,CASLGLAPPTDTQYF,TGTGCCAGCCTAGGACTAGCGCCTCCCACAGATACGCAGTATTTT
TRBV6-2/TRBV6-3,.,TRBJ2-5,14,.,CASSYKVSRETQYF,TGTGCCAGCAGTTACAAGGTATCCAGGGAGACCCAGTACTTC
TRBV7-2,.,TRBJ1-1,14,.,CASSPFPGNTEAFF,TGTGCCAGCAGCCCTTTCCCGGGGAACACTGAAGCTTTCTTT
TRBV6-2/TRBV6-3,.,TRBJ2-1,15,.,CASSYWRASYNEQFF,TGTGCCAGCAGTTACTGGAGAGCATCCTACAATGAGCAGTTCTTC
TRBV6-1,.,TRBJ2-7,15,.,CASSEGSQGPYEQYF,TGTGCCAGCAGTGAAGGGTCGCAGGGTCCCTACGAGCAGTACTTC
TRBV4-3,.,TRBJ2-3,19,TRBD2,CASSQDVVIAGGHGDTQYF,TGCGCCAGCAGCCAGGATGTCGTGATAGCGGGTGGTCATGGGGATACGCAGTATTTT
TRBV7-2,once,TRBJ2-6,16,.,CASSLAKTAGANVLTF,TGTGCCAGCAGCTTAGCGAAGACAGCAGGGGCCAACGTCCTGACTTTC
TRBV28,.,TRBJ1-4,12,.,CASSLISEKLFF,TGTGCCAGCAGTTTAATCTCTGAAAAACTGTTTTTT
TRBV28,.,TRBJ2-7,16,TRBD1,CASSLLQGRYSYEQYF,TGTGCCAGCAGTTTGCTACAGGGGCGATATTCCTACGAGCAGTACTTC
TRBV28,few,TRBJ1-4,14,TRBD1,CASSLAGGGEKLFF,TGTGCCAGCAGTCTCGCAGGGGGTGGGGAAAAACTGTTTTTT
TRBV12-3/TRBV12-4,.,TRBJ2-7,11,.,CASSGVGEQYF,TGTGCCAGCAGTGGGGTCGGCGAGCAGTACTTC
TRBV27,.,TRBJ1-4,15,.,CASSPWWKANEKLFF,TGTGCCAGCAGCCCTTGGTGGAAGGCTAATGAAAAACTGTTTTTT
TRBV9,.,TRBJ2-7,13,.,CASSVGQDYEQYF,TGTGCCAGCAGCGTAGGACAGGACTACGAGCAGTACTTC
TRBV28,.,TRBJ1-6,16,.,CASADINPLGDSPLHF,TGTGCCAGCGCAGATATTAACCCCCTGGGCGATTCACCCCTCCACTTT
TRBV28,.,TRBJ2-5,14,.,CASSTLTAMETQYF,TGTGCCAGCAGTACCCTGACAGCGATGGAGACCCAGTACTTC
TRBV25-1,.,TRBJ2-7,13,.,CASTPGRSYEQYF,TGTGCCAGCACCCCGGGACGGTCCTACGAGCAGTACTTC
TRBV7-2,.,TRBJ2-1,14,TRBD1,CASSLSGQNNEQFF,TGTGCCAGCAGCTTATCGGGACAGAACAATGAGCAGTTCTTC
TRBV11-2,.,TRBJ2-1,13,.,CASSYRSYNEQFF,TGTGCCAGCAGCTACAGGTCCTACAATGAGCAGTTCTTC
TRBV6-6,.,TRBJ1-5,16,.,CASSTQALSSNQPQHF,TGTGCCAGCAGTACTCAGGCCCTCAGTAGCAATCAGCCCCAGCATTTT
TRBV7-3,.,TRBJ2-5,14,.,CASSPSGGEETQYF,TGTGCCAGCAGCCCCTCGGGTGGGGAAGAGACCCAGTACTTC
TRBV5-1,.,TRBJ1-2,14,TRBD1,CASSARDRAYGYTF,TGCGCCAGCAGCGCACGGGACAGGGCTTATGGCTACACCTTC
TRBV3-1/TRBV3-2,.,TRBJ2-7,14,.,CASSQVRGSYEQYF,TGTGCCAGCAGCCAAGTGCGGGGCTCCTACGAGCAGTACTTC
TRBV7-9,few,TRBJ1-1,18,.,CASSEGPGQAGREYEAFF,TGTGCCAGCAGCGAGGGACCGGGCCAAGCCGGTAGGGAATATGAAGCTTTCTTT
TRBV19,once,TRBJ2-3,16,TRBD2,CASSRLAGAYTDTQYF,TGTGCCAGTAGCAGACTAGCGGGGGCCTACACAGATACGCAGTATTTT